This entry lists 31 T cell receptor beta chains sequenced from one sample in a study of blood T cell repertoires in COVID-19. Assay used: immunoSEQ multiplex PCR; TCRdb lists only in-frame clones, some missing. The sample records approximately 320,000 clones, 85% being singletons. The sequencing sample was made of peripheral blood. These receptors were obtained from a human donor in a cohort sampled during active COVID-19.

This chain joins TRBV2 and TRBJ1-2; weak D call: TRBD1 (5 bases). The CDR3 extends over 13 amino acids. The V gene lost 4 bases and the J gene lost 4 bases, with 10 bases spanning the gap. From germline, CDR1 is SNHLY and CDR2 FYNNEI. CDR3 nucleotide sequence: TGTGCCAGCAGTGGGGGACTGATCTATGGCTACACCTTC. Translating gives CASSGGLIYGYTF.

This clone has just a few counts. The chain uses TRBV5-1 and TRBJ1-2; 8 bases are a match to TRBD1. Trimming removed 4 bases from V and 2 bases from J; junction bases left unmatched: 10. The CDR3 contains 16 residues. CDR1 is SGHRS and CDR2 is YFSETQ in the germline V gene. The CDR3 DNA follows: TGCGCCAGCAGCGAGAGAGGGGACAGGATAAACTATGGCTACACCTTC. Its protein product is CASSERGDRINYGYTF.

This chain links TRBV2 with TRBJ2-1; weak D call: TRBD1 (6 bases). V lost 1 base to trimming and J lost 12 bases, with 13 bases between them. Germline V CDR1 and CDR2: SNHLY, FYNNEI. The CDR3 consists of 13 residues. The CDR3 DNA sequence: TGTGCCAGCAGTGAAGGGGGGCAGACAGGGCAGTTCTTC. Its protein is CASSEGGQTGQFF.

V is TRBV3-1 (or the pseudogene TRBV3-2) and J is TRBJ1-5, with 7 nucleotides matching TRBD1. V dropped 6 bases and J dropped 2; count of bases not matched to a gene: 10. The CDR3 runs 16 residues. CDR1 is LGHDT and CDR2 is YNNKEL in the germline V gene (reference sequence). The CDR3 coding sequence is TGTGCCAGCAGTCGTCGACAGGGAGATGGCAATCAGCCCCAGCATTTT. Encoded protein: CASSRRQGDGNQPQHF.

V usage is TRBV18 and J usage is TRBJ1-6; a possible D gene is TRBD1 (6 bases). Germline values: CDR1 KGHSH, CDR2 LQKENI. The CDR3 consists of 14 residues. The V end was cut by 3 bases, the J end by 11 bases, with 14 bases between. This CDR3 is CASSPEQGKAPLHF. Written as DNA, the CDR3 is TGTGCCAGCTCACCCGAACAGGGTAAGGCACCCCTCCACTTT. Full variable domain (outside the CDR3, taken from reference TRBV18 and TRBJ1-6): NAGVMQNPRHLVRRRGQEARLRCSPMKGHSHVYWYRQLPEEGLKFMVYLQKENIIDESGMPKERFSAEFPKEGPSILRIQQVVRGDSAAYFCASSPEQGKAPLHFGNGTRLTVT.

The V call is TRBV7-9, the J call TRBJ2-7; 10 bases are shared with TRBD1. Germline V gives CDR1 SEHNR, CDR2 FQNEAQ (reference sequence). CDR3 size: 14 residues. J lost 6 bases, V lost 5 bases, and 7 bases had no gene match. CDR3 loop: CASSPSGQGGEQYF. CDR3 bases: TGTGCCAGCAGCCCCTCTGGACAGGGGGGCGAGCAGTACTTC. The full variable domain, with the rest looked up from reference TRBV7-9 and TRBJ2-7, is DTGVSQNPRHKITKRGQNVTFRCDPISEHNRLYWYRQTLGQGPEFLTYFQNEAQLEKSRLLSDRFSAERPKGSFSTLEIQRTEQGDSAMYLCASSPSGQGGEQYFGPGTRLTVT.

The V gene is TRBV27, the J gene TRBJ1-3, with D possibly being TRBD1 (5 bases). Germline V CDR1 and CDR2: MNHEY, SMNVEV (reference sequence). The CDR3 has 14 residues. Trimming left V 4 bases short and J 0 bases short, with 7 bases between. CDR3 DNA: TGTGCCAGCAGTTCAGGGAACTCTGGAAACACCATATATTTT. Translation gives CASSSGNSGNTIYF.

This clone was counted once. This sequence joins TRBV7-6 and TRBJ1-4; 7 bases agree with TRBD1. Trimming took 9 bases from V and 10 from J; bases not matched to a gene: 14. The CDR3 is 14 amino acids. The germline V gene has CDR1 SGHVS and CDR2 FNYEAQ. CDR3 DNA sequence: TGTGCCAGTCGCACCGGGACAGCGAAGGGAAAACTGTTTTTT. Residues: CASRTGTAKGKLFF.

The chain links TRBV7-3 to TRBJ2-2; possible D gene TRBD2, 8 bases. Trimming stripped 5 bases from V and 6 bases from J, with 16 bases between. The CDR3 is 15 residues long. Germline-derived CDR1 and CDR2 are SGHTA and FQGTGA. DNA of the CDR3: TGTGCCAGCAGCCTCGGGAGGGGGCGGGCCGGGGAGCTGTTTTTT. It is translated as CASSLGRGRAGELFF.

The chain carries TRBV29-1 and TRBJ2-5; 8 bases agree with TRBD2. Germline CDR1 is SQVTM and CDR2 is ANQGSEA. The CDR3 length is 14 residues. J was trimmed by 0 bases and V by 4 bases; bases with no gene match: 4. The CDR3 bases are TGCAGCGTTGTTGGCGGGGGGAACCAAGAGACCCAGTACTTC. This encodes CSVVGGGNQETQYF.

J is TRBJ2-3 and V is TRBV18, with 7 bases matching TRBD1. This CDR3 comprises 15 residues. With V trimmed by 3 bases and J by 3 bases, 6 bases remained unmatched. Germline values: CDR1 KGHSH, CDR2 LQKENI. The CDR3 loop reads CASSPDRAATDTQYF. CDR3 nucleotides: TGTGCCAGCTCACCCGACAGGGCGGCTACAGATACGCAGTATTTT.

The chain has TRBV5-1 and TRBJ1-1; TRBD1 might be the D (5 bases). Germline CDR1 reads SGHRS; CDR2 reads YFSETQ. This CDR3 has 17 amino acids. V lost 0 bases, J lost 2 bases, and 17 bases lay in between. CDR3 protein: CASSLASAGTLNTEAFF. The CDR3 nucleotides read TGCGCCAGCAGCTTGGCGTCGGCCGGGACTCTCAACACTGAAGCTTTCTTT.

This rearrangement joins TRBV20-1 to TRBJ1-6; no firm D call. CDR1 is DFQATT, CDR2 SNEGSKA, per germline (reference sequence). With 3 bases removed from V and 8 bases from J, the gap between germline ends came to 14 bases. The CDR3 consists of 14 residues. The CDR3 loop is CSASIGSGDSPLHF. As DNA, the CDR3 is TGCAGTGCTAGTATAGGGTCCGGGGATTCACCCCTCCACTTT.

This clone has only one observation. CDR3 amino acids: CASSADGTSVNIQYF. The CDR3 DNA reads as TGTGCCAGCAGCGCAGACGGGACTAGCGTGAACATTCAGTACTTC. The rearrangement links TRBV7-2 to TRBJ2-4; TRBD2 matches at 10 bases. Per germline, CDR1 SGHTA and CDR2 FQGNSA. The V and J ends lost 5 bases and 7 bases, in that order; junction bases with no gene match: 8. The CDR3 has 15 amino acids.

The chain carries TRBV6-5 and TRBJ1-1, with a weak D call TRBD1 (6 bases). The V end was cut by 6 bases, the J end by 5 bases, with 16 bases between. Germline V gene data show CDR1 as MNHEY and CDR2 as SVGAGI. This CDR3 is built from 14 residues. The CDR3 reads CASRAQATGTEAFF. The CDR3 region has the DNA TGTGCCAGCAGAGCCCAGGCGACAGGAACTGAAGCTTTCTTT.

The chain joins TRBV12-3 or TRBV12-4 to TRBJ1-1; TRBD1 might be the D (6 bases). This CDR3 contains 13 residues. The ends were cut back, 6 bases at V and 3 bases at J, with 11 bases in the middle. The CDR3 region has the DNA TGTGCCAGCAGGCAGGGGAAACACACTGAAGCTTTCTTT. The encoded protein is CASRQGKHTEAFF.

The genes are TRBV4-1 and TRBJ2-1; 7 bases match TRBD2. The CDR3 length is 15 residues. The J segment lost 0 bases and the V segment lost 4 bases, leaving 3 bases of the junction unmatched. The germline CDR1 and CDR2 sequences are MGHRA and YSYEKL. The CDR3 sequence is CASSLGGSSYNEQFF. For the CDR3, the DNA is TGCGCCAGCAGCCTCGGGGGGAGCTCCTACAATGAGCAGTTCTTC.

The chain has TRBV30 and TRBJ1-1, with D maybe TRBD1 (6 bases). V shed 6 bases and J shed 6 bases, with 14 bases lying between them. CDR1 is GTSNPN and CDR2 is SVGIG in the germline V gene (reference sequence). This CDR3 region has 12 residues. Here the CDR3 reads CACSRGTAEAFF. CDR3 coding DNA: TGTGCCTGTTCCAGGGGTACCGCTGAAGCTTTCTTT.

This clone appeared a single time. The V gene is TRBV6-6, the J gene TRBJ2-7, with TRBD2 matching 10 bases. The germline V gene encodes CDR1 MNHNY and CDR2 SVGAGI (reference sequence). The CDR3 runs 14 residues. V lost 4 bases, J lost 5 bases, and 5 bases stayed unmatched. The CDR3 DNA follows: TGTGCCAGCAGTTCCTTTAGCGGGGGGAACGAGCAGTACTTC. Translation: CASSSFSGGNEQYF.

The rearrangement uses TRBV2 and TRBJ1-2, with 11 bases aligning to TRBD1. This CDR3 is 16 amino acids long. Germline V gene lookup returns CDR1 SNHLY and CDR2 FYNNEI. Trimming cost V 4 bases and J 3 bases; bases outside gene matches: 7. The CDR3 loop reads CASSGPDRGLDYGYTF. Written as DNA, the CDR3 is TGTGCCAGCAGTGGACCGGACAGGGGGCTTGACTATGGCTACACCTTC.

The count of this clone is one. V usage is TRBV5-1 and J usage is TRBJ1-5, with D uncertain. CDR3 length: 16 amino acids. Trimming pared 0 bases from V and 0 bases from J, leaving 10 bases between. CDR1 and CDR2 (germline): SGHRS, YFSETQ. The CDR3 loop is CASSLDGTHSNQPQHF. Written as DNA, the CDR3 is TGCGCCAGCAGCTTGGATGGCACACATAGCAATCAGCCCCAGCATTTT. Full variable domain (rest looked up from reference TRBV5-1 and TRBJ1-5): KAGVTQTPRYLIKTRGQQVTLSCSPISGHRSVSWYQQTPGQGLQFLFEYFSETQRNKGNFPGRFSGRQFSNSRSEMNVSTLELGDSALYLCASSLDGTHSNQPQHFGDGTRLSIL.

The V and J genes are TRBV5-8 and TRBJ2-7; 9 bases map to TRBD1. With V trimmed by 6 bases and J by 2 bases, 6 bases remained unmatched. The germline V gene encodes CDR1 SGHTS and CDR2 YDEGEE. The CDR3 loop spans 14 amino acids. The CDR3 loop is CASTHRGQAYEQYF. The DNA for the CDR3 is TGTGCCAGCACCCACAGGGGGCAGGCCTACGAGCAGTACTTC.

This chain connects TRBV11-2 to TRBJ2-1; D remains unclear. Germline V gene lookup returns CDR1 SGHAT and CDR2 FQNNGV. Deletions cut 1 base from V and 2 bases from J, with 6 bases between. This CDR3 has 14 amino acids. The DNA for the CDR3 is TGTGCCAGCAGCTTAGCCAGGCCCTACAATGAGCAGTTCTTC. Translation: CASSLARPYNEQFF. The complete variable domain, with remaining parts taken from reference TRBV11-2 and TRBJ2-1, reads EAGVAQSPRYKIIEKRQSVAFWCNPISGHATLYWYQQILGQGPKLLIQFQNNGVVDDSQLPKDRFSAERLKGVDSTLKIQPAKLEDSAVYLCASSLARPYNEQFFGPGTRLTVL.

This clone came up once. This sequence joins TRBV5-5 and TRBJ1-6; possibly TRBD1 for D (6 bases). Germline CDR1 reads SGHKS; CDR2 reads YYEKEE (reference sequence). The CDR3 loop spans 16 amino acids. Between the trimmed V and J ends, which lost 3 bases and 5 bases, there was a span of 15 bases. The CDR3 is CASSWSRGQDNSPLHF. In DNA form, the CDR3 reads TGTGCCAGCAGCTGGTCTCGGGGACAAGATAATTCACCCCTCCACTTT.

This chain links TRBV19 with TRBJ1-1; the match to TRBD1 covers 7 bases. The CDR3 length is 16 residues. CDR1 and CDR2 from the germline V gene are LNHDA and SQIVND (reference sequence). V lost 6 bases to trimming and J lost 5 bases; unmatched junction nucleotides: 15. The CDR3 DNA follows: TGTGCCAGTAGGTATCGAGGGGGGACAGTGCAGACTGAAGCTTTCTTT. Its protein product is CASRYRGGTVQTEAFF.

This chain joins TRBV27 and TRBJ1-2; D may be TRBD1 (6 bases). Germline values: CDR1 MNHEY, CDR2 SMNVEV (reference sequence). The CDR3 is 12 amino acids. Trimming removed 5 bases at V and 8 bases at J, with 12 bases between. CDR3 sequence: CASSIKGGGYTF. Here the CDR3 DNA reads TGTGCCAGCAGTATCAAAGGGGGAGGCTACACCTTC.

The chain has TRBV5-1 and TRBJ2-1; 7 positions agree with TRBD1. Germline V lookup: CDR1 SGHRS, CDR2 YFSETQ. This CDR3 is built from 14 residues. V lost 4 bases to trimming and J lost 1 base; unmatched junction nucleotides: 2. CDR3 nucleotides: TGCGCCAGCAGCCCGGGACAGTCCTACAATGAGCAGTTCTTC. It codes for CASSPGQSYNEQFF.

V is TRBV12-3 or TRBV12-4 and J is TRBJ2-7, with 9 bases identical to TRBD1. The CDR3 extends over 12 amino acids. The junction had 7 bases not matched to a gene; V was cut back by 8 bases and J by 8 bases. CDR3 amino acids: CASLKQGAKQYF. The CDR3 DNA sequence: TGTGCCAGCTTAAAACAGGGGGCAAAGCAGTACTTC.

This chain connects TRBV2 to TRBJ1-5, with D maybe TRBD1 (5 bases). CDR1 and CDR2 from the germline V gene are SNHLY and FYNNEI. The CDR3 is made up of 14 amino acids. V was clipped by 4 bases and J by 6 bases, with 13 bases between them. CDR3 sequence (DNA): TGTGCCAGCAGTGTTGAAGGGGCAGGTCAGCCCCAGCATTTT. Amino acids: CASSVEGAGQPQHF. The complete variable domain, with remaining parts taken from reference TRBV2 and TRBJ1-5, reads EPEVTQTPSHQVTQMGQEVILRCVPISNHLYFYWYRQILGQKVEFLVSFYNNEISEKSEIFDDQFSVERPDGSNFTLKIRSTKLEDSAMYFCASSVEGAGQPQHFGDGTRLSIL.

This chain uses TRBV18 with TRBJ1-4; unclear D gene. This CDR3 is built from 12 residues. The germline gives CDR1 KGHSH, CDR2 LQKENI. V was pared by 6 bases and J by 8 bases, with 10 bases between. CDR3 nucleotides: TGTGCCAGCTCCCAACGGGGAGAAAAACTGTTTTTT. It translates to CASSQRGEKLFF.

The gene calls are TRBV10-2 and TRBJ2-5, with D unclear. Germline-derived CDR1 and CDR2 are WSHSY and SAAADI. The CDR3 length is 14 residues. The V and J ends lost 0 bases and 0 bases respectively, with 5 bases between them. CDR3 in DNA: TGCGCCAGCAGTGAGTCGAGGTACCAAGAGACCCAGTACTTC. This translates into CASSESRYQETQYF.